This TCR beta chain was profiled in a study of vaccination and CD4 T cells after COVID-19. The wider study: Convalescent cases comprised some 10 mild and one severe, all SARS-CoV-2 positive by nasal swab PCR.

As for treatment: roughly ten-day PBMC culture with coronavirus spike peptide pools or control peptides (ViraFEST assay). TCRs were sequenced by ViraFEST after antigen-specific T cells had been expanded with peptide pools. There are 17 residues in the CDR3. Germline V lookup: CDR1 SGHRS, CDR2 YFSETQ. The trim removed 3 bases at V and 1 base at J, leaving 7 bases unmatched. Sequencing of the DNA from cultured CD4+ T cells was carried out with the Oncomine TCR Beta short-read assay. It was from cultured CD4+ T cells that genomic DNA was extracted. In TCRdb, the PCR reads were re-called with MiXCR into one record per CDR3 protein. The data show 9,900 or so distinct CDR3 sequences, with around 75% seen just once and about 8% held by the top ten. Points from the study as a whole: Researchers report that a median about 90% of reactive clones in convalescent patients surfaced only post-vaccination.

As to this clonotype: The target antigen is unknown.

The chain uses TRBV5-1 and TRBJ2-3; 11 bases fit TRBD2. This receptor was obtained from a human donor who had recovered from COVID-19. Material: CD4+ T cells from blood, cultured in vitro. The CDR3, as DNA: TGCGCCAGCAGCTCGAACGTAGCGGGAGGGGGCACAGATACGCAGTATTTT. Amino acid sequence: CASSSNVAGGGTDTQYF.